Below are 19 T cell receptor beta chains sequenced from a single sample in a study of blood T cell repertoires in COVID-19. Method: immunoSEQ multiplex PCR; TCRdb's copy keeps in-frame clones and lacks some. Among approximately 300,000 clones listed, 85% to 90% were seen once. The material sequenced was PBMCs or T cells enriched from blood (not recorded which). All receptors derive from a woman in her late teens or twenties who had recovered from COVID-19.

The rearrangement links TRBV2 to TRBJ1-1, with 8 bases fitting TRBD1. Looked up from germline, CDR1 is SNHLY and CDR2 is FYNNEI. Unmatched junction bases numbered 3, after V lost 4 bases and J lost 5 bases. The length of the CDR3 is 13 residues. CDR3 in amino acids: CASSATGETEAFF. CDR3 bases: TGTGCCAGCAGTGCGACAGGGGAAACTGAAGCTTTCTTT. Together with reference TRBV2 and TRBJ1-1, the CDR3 gives the full variable domain: EPEVTQTPSHQVTQMGQEVILRCVPISNHLYFYWYRQILGQKVEFLVSFYNNEISEKSEIFDDQFSVERPDGSNFTLKIRSTKLEDSAMYFCASSATGETEAFFGQGTRLTVV.

The J gene is TRBJ1-5, the V gene TRBV19, with TRBD1 as a possible D gene (5 bases). V lost 3 bases and J lost 7, with 7 bases in between. This CDR3 spans 12 amino acids. Germline V lookup: CDR1 LNHDA, CDR2 SQIVND (reference sequence). CDR3 protein: CASSMGGQPQHF. For the CDR3, the DNA is TGTGCCAGTAGTATGGGGGGACAGCCCCAGCATTTT. Supplemented by reference TRBV19 and TRBJ1-5, the full variable domain reads DGGITQSPKYLFRKEGQNVTLSCEQNLNHDAMYWYRQDPGQGLRLIYYSQIVNDFQKGDIAEGYSVSREKKESFPLTVTSAQKNPTAFYLCASSMGGQPQHFGDGTRLSIL.

V and J are TRBV11-2 and TRBJ2-3; D gene unclear. From germline, CDR1 is SGHAT and CDR2 FQNNGV. The V and J ends lost 1 base and 2 bases respectively, with 4 bases between them. The CDR3 runs to 13 residues. DNA of the CDR3: TGTGCCAGCAGCTTAGTCCTCACAGATACGCAGTATTTT. Translating it yields CASSLVLTDTQYF.

The rearrangement uses TRBV5-1 and TRBJ2-3; TRBD2 matches 12 bases. Unmatched junction bases numbered 8, after V lost 2 bases and J lost 4 bases. Germline assignment: CDR1 SGHRS and CDR2 YFSETQ. The CDR3 runs 17 residues. The CDR3 coding sequence is TGCGCCAGCAGCTTCACTTCTAGCGGGGGGGCCTCAGATACGCAGTATTTT. Amino acids: CASSFTSSGGASDTQYF.

Only a few counts were recorded for this clone. This chain connects TRBV6-5 to TRBJ1-2; 8 nucleotides agree with TRBD1. The V gene's germline CDR1 is MNHEY and CDR2 SVGAGI. The CDR3 sequence is 13 residues long. V shed 6 bases, J shed 2 bases, and the junction held 2 bases outside the gene matches. The CDR3: CASSDRGNYGYTF. The CDR3 DNA reads TGTGCCAGCAGCGACAGGGGAAACTATGGCTACACCTTC.

The chain has TRBV7-9 and TRBJ1-1; 8 bases align to TRBD1. Trimming took 4 bases from V and 11 from J; bases not matched to a gene: 15. This CDR3 has 15 residues. Germline-derived CDR1 and CDR2 are SEHNR and FQNEAQ (reference sequence). CDR3 in amino acids: CASSYNTRDRLRAFF. The CDR3 region has the DNA TGTGCCAGCAGCTATAATACCCGGGACAGGCTGAGGGCTTTCTTT.

The rearrangement uses TRBV6-5 and TRBJ2-7; tentatively, D is TRBD1 (5 bases). Germline CDR1 reads MNHEY; CDR2 reads SVGAGI. With 5 bases removed from V and 0 bases from J, the gap between germline ends came to 11 bases. The CDR3 runs to 14 residues. CDR3 nucleotide sequence: TGTGCCAGCAGTCTGGGGCTCTTCTCCTACGAGCAGTACTTC. It is translated as CASSLGLFSYEQYF.

DNA of the CDR3: TGTGCCAGCAGCTTAAGTCCGGGAGCCCCCTACGAGCAGTACTTC. Protein: CASSLSPGAPYEQYF. This sequence joins TRBV7-3 and TRBJ2-7; D might be TRBD2 (6 bases). CDR3 length equals 15 residues. The V end lost 1 base, the J end lost 2 bases, and 12 bases lay between the germline ends. The germline gives CDR1 SGHTA, CDR2 FQGTGA.

This CDR3 is CASSVNGGQRPQHF. The CDR3 DNA sequence: TGTGCCAGCAGCGTCAACGGGGGTCAGAGGCCCCAGCATTTT. The chain carries TRBV7-8 and TRBJ1-5, with a possible D match to TRBD1 (5 bases). Germline V lookup: CDR1 SGHVS, CDR2 FQNEAQ. The length of the CDR3 is 14 residues. V was trimmed by 5 bases and J by 9 bases, leaving 17 bases between them.

This sequence joins TRBV7-9 and TRBJ2-7; D is unresolved. Trimming pared 4 bases from V and 9 bases from J, leaving 13 bases between. The CDR3 runs to 12 residues. The V gene's germline CDR1 is SEHNR and CDR2 FQNEAQ (reference sequence). The CDR3 loop reads CASSSDTLVQYF. The CDR3 DNA reads as TGTGCCAGCAGCTCCGACACTCTGGTGCAGTACTTC.

This rearrangement joins TRBV5-8 to TRBJ1-5; D remains ambiguous. CDR1 and CDR2 from the germline V gene are SGHTS and YDEGEE. This CDR3 spans 13 amino acids. Trimming removed 0 bases from V and 7 bases from J, with 8 bases in between. CDR3 sequence: CASSLVAEQPQHF. CDR3 nucleotide sequence: TGTGCCAGCAGCTTGGTAGCGGAGCAGCCCCAGCATTTT.

J is TRBJ2-7 and V is TRBV5-1; D perhaps matches TRBD1 (6 bases). The CDR3 has 20 residues. Germline V lookup: CDR1 SGHRS, CDR2 YFSETQ. Trimming removed 4 bases from V and 3 bases from J, with 32 bases in between. The CDR3 sequence: CASSGTTGPKNPPPLYEQYF. The CDR3, as DNA: TGCGCCAGCAGCGGAACAACAGGGCCCAAAAATCCCCCCCCTCTCTACGAGCAGTACTTC. The full variable domain, in which reference TRBV5-1 and TRBJ2-7 provide the parts outside the CDR3, is KAGVTQTPRYLIKTRGQQVTLSCSPISGHRSVSWYQQTPGQGLQFLFEYFSETQRNKGNFPGRFSGRQFSNSRSEMNVSTLELGDSALYLCASSGTTGPKNPPPLYEQYFGPGTRLTVT.

This chain links TRBV7-9 with TRBJ1-4, with TRBD1 identical over 9 bases. The V and J ends lost 6 bases and 7 bases, in that order; junction bases with no gene match: 6. The CDR3 is 14 amino acids. In germline, CDR1 is SEHNR, CDR2 FQNEAQ (reference sequence). The chain's CDR3 is CASRSGTGSEKLFF. In nucleotides, the CDR3 is TGTGCCAGCAGAAGTGGGACAGGGAGTGAAAAACTGTTTTTT.

Comment on this clone: Other nucleotide sequences from this sample produce the same CDR3. V and J are TRBV7-9 and TRBJ2-2; unclear D gene. With 5 bases removed from V and 3 bases from J, the gap between germline ends came to 4 bases. Germline loops: CDR1 SEHNR, CDR2 FQNEAQ (reference sequence). This CDR3 comprises 12 residues. CDR3 coding DNA: TGTGCCAGCAGCCCATACACCGGGGAGCTGTTTTTT. It translates to CASSPYTGELFF.

J is TRBJ2-1 and V is TRBV11-2; no reliable D call. The CDR3 sequence is 14 residues long. Trimming removed 0 bases from V and 3 bases from J, with 6 bases in between. Germline V gene data show CDR1 as SGHAT and CDR2 as FQNNGV. The CDR3 sequence: CASSLDIVYNEQFF. In nucleotides, the CDR3 is TGTGCCAGCAGCTTAGATATAGTCTACAATGAGCAGTTCTTC.

The V and J genes are TRBV5-6 and TRBJ1-4; 8 nucleotides align to TRBD1. Germline V gene sequence: CDR1 SGHDT, CDR2 YYEEEE. The CDR3 loop spans 15 amino acids. Trimming at V came to 1 base and at J to 7 bases, leaving 6 bases not matched to a gene. DNA for the CDR3: TGTGCCAGCAGCTTGTGGACAGGGAAGGGTGAAAAACTGTTTTTT. Encoded protein: CASSLWTGKGEKLFF.

This clone was detected only once. The rearrangement links TRBV12-5 to TRBJ1-2; 7 nucleotides align to TRBD1. Germline CDR1 is LGHNT and CDR2 is FRNRAP. The J segment lost 4 bases and the V segment lost 1 base, leaving 6 bases of the junction unmatched. The CDR3 contains 15 residues. This chain's CDR3 is CASGLEGDSSYGYTF. CDR3 bases: TGTGCTAGTGGTTTGGAAGGGGACAGCTCCTATGGCTACACCTTC.

The chain has TRBV19 and TRBJ1-2, with a weak D call TRBD1 (6 bases). With 5 bases removed from V and 4 bases from J, the gap between germline ends came to 14 bases. Looked up from germline, CDR1 is LNHDA and CDR2 is SQIVND (reference sequence). The CDR3 length is 14 residues. The CDR3 DNA reads TGTGCCAGTAGTGCAACAGGGACCCTCTATGGCTACACCTTC. Amino acids: CASSATGTLYGYTF. Full variable domain (rest looked up from reference TRBV19 and TRBJ1-2): DGGITQSPKYLFRKEGQNVTLSCEQNLNHDAMYWYRQDPGQGLRLIYYSQIVNDFQKGDIAEGYSVSREKKESFPLTVTSAQKNPTAFYLCASSATGTLYGYTFGSGTRLTVV.

The genes are TRBV20-1 and TRBJ1-4, with a possible D match to TRBD1 (5 bases). Germline V CDR1 and CDR2: DFQATT, SNEGSKA (reference sequence). The CDR3 spans 13 residues. Trimming removed 3 bases from V and 4 bases from J, with 9 bases in between. The CDR3 spells CSASRRDNEKLFF. DNA of the CDR3: TGCAGTGCTAGTCGCAGGGATAATGAAAAACTGTTTTTT.